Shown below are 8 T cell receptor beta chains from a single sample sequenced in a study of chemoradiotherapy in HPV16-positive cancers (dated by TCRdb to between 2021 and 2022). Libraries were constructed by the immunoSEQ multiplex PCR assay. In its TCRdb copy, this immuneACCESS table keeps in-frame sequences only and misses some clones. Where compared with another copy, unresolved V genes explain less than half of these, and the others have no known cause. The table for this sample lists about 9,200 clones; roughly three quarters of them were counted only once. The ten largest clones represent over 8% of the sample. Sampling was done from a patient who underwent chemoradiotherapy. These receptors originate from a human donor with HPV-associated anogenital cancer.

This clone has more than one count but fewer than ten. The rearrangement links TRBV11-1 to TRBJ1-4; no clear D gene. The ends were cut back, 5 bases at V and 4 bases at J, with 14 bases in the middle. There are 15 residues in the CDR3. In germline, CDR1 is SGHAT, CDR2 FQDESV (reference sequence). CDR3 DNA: TGTGCCAGCAGCGGGGAAGGAAGGCTTAATGAAAAACTGTTTTTT. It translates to CASSGEGRLNEKLFF.

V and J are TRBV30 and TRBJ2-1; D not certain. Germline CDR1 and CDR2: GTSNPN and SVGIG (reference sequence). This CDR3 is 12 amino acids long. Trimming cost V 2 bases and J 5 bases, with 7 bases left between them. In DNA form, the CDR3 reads TGTGCCTGGAGTATGTCGGACAATGAGCAGTTCTTC. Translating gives CAWSMSDNEQFF.

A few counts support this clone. CDR3 sequence reads: CASSYVGHEQYF. The CDR3 nucleotides are TGTGCCAGCAGTTACGTGGGCCACGAGCAGTACTTC. The genes are TRBV6-6 and TRBJ2-7; no reliable D call. V was clipped by 2 bases and J by 5 bases, with 7 bases between them. Germline-derived CDR1 and CDR2 are MNHNY and SVGAGI (reference sequence). This CDR3 region has 12 residues.

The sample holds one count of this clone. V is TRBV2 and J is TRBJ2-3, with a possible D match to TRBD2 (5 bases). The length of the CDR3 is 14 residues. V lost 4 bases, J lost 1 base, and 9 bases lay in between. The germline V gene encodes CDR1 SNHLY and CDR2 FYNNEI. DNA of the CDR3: TGTGCCAGCAGTGGCCCCGGGGGCACAGATACGCAGTATTTT. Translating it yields CASSGPGGTDTQYF.

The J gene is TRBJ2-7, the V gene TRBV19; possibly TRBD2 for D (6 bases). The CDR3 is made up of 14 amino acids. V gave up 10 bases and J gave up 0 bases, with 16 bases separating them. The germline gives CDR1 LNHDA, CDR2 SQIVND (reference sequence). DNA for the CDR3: TGTGCCACCAGGTCTAGCGCCCTCTCCTACGAGCAGTACTTC. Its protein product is CATRSSALSYEQYF.

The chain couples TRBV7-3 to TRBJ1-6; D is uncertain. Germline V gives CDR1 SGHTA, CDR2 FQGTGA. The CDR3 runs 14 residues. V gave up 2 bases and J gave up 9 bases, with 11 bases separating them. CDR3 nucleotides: TGTGCCAGCAGCTTACCGGGCGTGAGTTCACCCCTCCACTTT. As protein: CASSLPGVSSPLHF.

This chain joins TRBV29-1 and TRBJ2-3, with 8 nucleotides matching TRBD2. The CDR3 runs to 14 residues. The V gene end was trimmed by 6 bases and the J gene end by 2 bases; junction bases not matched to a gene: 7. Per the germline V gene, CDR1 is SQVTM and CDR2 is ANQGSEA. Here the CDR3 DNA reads TGCAGCGTACGAGAGACTAGCGTCACAGATACGCAGTATTTT. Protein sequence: CSVRETSVTDTQYF.

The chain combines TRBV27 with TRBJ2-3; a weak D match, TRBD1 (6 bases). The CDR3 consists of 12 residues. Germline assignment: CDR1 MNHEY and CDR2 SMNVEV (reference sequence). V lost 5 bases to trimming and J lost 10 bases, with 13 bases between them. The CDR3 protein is CASSRDNRAQYF. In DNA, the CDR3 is TGTGCCAGCAGTAGGGACAATCGCGCGCAGTATTTT.